This T cell receptor (beta chain) was recorded in a study of blood T cell repertoires in COVID-19. Across the whole study: The samples span acute and convalescent COVID-19 from the United States, Italy and Spain. The analysed material was cDNA or gDNA that came from T cells, B-cell-depleted T cells, or PBMCs.

This clone was seen only once. Germline V gene sequence: CDR1 SGHRS, CDR2 YFSETQ. Unmatched junction bases numbered 19, after V lost 4 bases and J lost 0 bases. This CDR3 region has 20 residues. TCRdb's table, derived via immunoSEQ multiplex PCR, lists solely in-frame clones and lacks some. This table holds under 500,000 clones, roughly nine tenths found once. Cohort 3 donors were reported recovered after two negative PCRs, clearance, or symptom resolution. The specimen sequenced was PBMCs or T cells enriched from blood (not recorded which). The genes are TRBV5-1 and TRBJ2-7; 10 bases are a match to TRBD1. The clonotype comes from a man aged 25 to 40 who had recovered from COVID-19. CDR3 in DNA: TGCGCCAGCAGCCGAAGACCGGGACAGGGGAATCTTTTTCCCTCCTACGAGCAGTACTTC. It encodes CASSRRPGQGNLFPSYEQYF.